These T cell receptor beta chains were read from a single sample in a study of control samples from healthy donors and cancer patients. The assay was immunoSEQ multiplex PCR, and TCRdb's table has in-frame clones only and misses some. The data contain 150,000 to 200,000 clones, 70% to 90% of them singletons. What was sequenced was blood. The source of these receptors is a man aged 25-40 years in good health. Each CDR3 is given with its conserved first and last residue. A D gene is named only where the DNA matches it firmly. Rows may omit the clone size; those that give it use once, few, many or a size class.

D gene	clone size	V gene	J gene	CDR3 protein	CDR3 DNA
-	once	TRBV4-1	TRBJ2-1	CASSQVGIKRSSSYNEQFF	TGCGCCAGCAGCCAGGTGGGGATAAAGCGGTCCAGCTCCTACAATGAGCAGTTCTTC
-	-	TRBV3-1/TRBV3-2	TRBJ1-2	CASSRDRSRGYTF	TGTGCCAGCAGCCGAGACCGGAGCCGTGGCTACACCTTC
-	-	TRBV7-2	TRBJ1-1	CASSLSRGNTEAFF	TGTGCCAGCAGCTTAAGCAGGGGGAACACTGAAGCTTTCTTT
TRBD1	-	TRBV11-2	TRBJ1-1	CASRKGDRNTEAFF	TGTGCCAGCAGAAAGGGGGACAGGAACACTGAAGCTTTCTTT
-	once	TRBV3-1/TRBV3-2	TRBJ2-2	CASNDGQSNTGELFF	TGTGCCAGCAACGACGGACAGTCGAACACCGGGGAGCTGTTTTTT
-	-	TRBV18	TRBJ1-2	CASSPSQEIYTF	TGTGCCAGCTCACCTTCTCAGGAGATCTACACCTTC
TRBD1	-	TRBV6-5	TRBJ1-1	CASSYFLQGVNTEAFF	TGTGCCAGCAGTTACTTTCTTCAGGGGGTGAACACTGAAGCTTTCTTT
-	many	TRBV2	TRBJ1-5	CASSERGSQPQHF	TGTGCCAGCAGTGAGAGGGGAAGCCAGCCCCAGCATTTT
-	-	TRBV14	TRBJ1-1	CASSLNIGGSTEAFF	TGTGCCAGCAGCCTAAATATAGGGGGGAGCACTGAAGCTTTCTTT
-	-	TRBV3-1/TRBV3-2	TRBJ1-6	CASSQGDQDSPLHF	TGTGCCAGCAGCCAAGGAGACCAAGATTCACCCCTCCACTTT
-	-	TRBV28	TRBJ1-5	CASSDPPGARNQPQHF	TGTGCCAGCAGCGATCCCCCTGGGGCAAGAAATCAGCCCCAGCATTTT
-	-	TRBV6-6	TRBJ1-5	CASSYSAGADNQPQHF	TGTGCCAGCAGTTACTCGGCAGGGGCGGACAATCAGCCCCAGCATTTT
TRBD1	once	TRBV6-5	TRBJ1-4	CASSTDRVKKLFF	TGTGCCAGCAGTACAGACAGGGTGAAAAAACTGTTTTTT
-	-	TRBV5-6	TRBJ2-1	CASSRGWNEQFF	TGTGCCAGCAGCCGAGGGTGGAATGAGCAGTTCTTC
TRBD1	-	TRBV19	TRBJ1-2	CASSVGQGMGGYTF	TGTGCCAGTAGTGTGGGACAGGGGATGGGCGGCTACACCTTC
-	-	TRBV5-1	TRBJ1-3	CASSLGGSGNTIYF	TGCGCCAGCAGCTTGGGGGGGTCTGGAAACACCATATATTTT
-	-	TRBV5-6	TRBJ1-1	CASKLGWGETEAFF	TGTGCCAGCAAACTCGGCTGGGGGGAAACTGAAGCTTTCTTT
-	once	TRBV12-3/TRBV12-4	TRBJ2-5	CASSFRGQETQYF	TGTGCCAGCAGTTTTCGCGGGCAAGAGACCCAGTACTTC
-	-	TRBV7-9	TRBJ1-4	CASSGTTNEKLFF	TGTGCCAGCAGCGGGACAACTAATGAAAAACTGTTTTTT
-	-	TRBV12-3/TRBV12-4	TRBJ1-5	CASSFEWQPQHF	TGTGCCAGCAGTTTTGAGTGGCAGCCCCAGCATTTT
TRBD2	-	TRBV24-1	TRBJ2-1	CATSERTSSNEQFF	TGTGCCACCAGTGAGCGGACTAGCAGTAATGAGCAGTTCTTC
-	-	TRBV12-3/TRBV12-4	TRBJ2-5	CASSLGQVETQYF	TGTGCCAGCAGTTTGGGTCAGGTGGAGACCCAGTACTTC
TRBD2	-	TRBV6-5	TRBJ2-7	CASSPWTSGPEQYF	TGTGCCAGCAGTCCCTGGACTAGCGGGCCCGAGCAGTACTTC
-	-	TRBV29-1	TRBJ1-1	CSVEKGNTEAFF	TGCAGCGTTGAAAAGGGGAACACTGAAGCTTTCTTT
-	once	TRBV7-3	TRBJ2-6	CASSLLASGANVLTF	TGTGCCAGCAGCTTACTAGCCTCTGGGGCCAACGTCCTGACTTTC
TRBD2	-	TRBV7-8	TRBJ2-5	CASSLSQIGVAGGPHETQYF	TGTGCCAGCAGCTTATCCCAAATCGGGGTAGCGGGGGGGCCCCATGAGACCCAGTACTTC
-	-	TRBV7-2	TRBJ2-2	CASSSSLRPGELFF	TGTGCCAGCAGCTCCTCCCTACGACCTGGGGAGCTGTTTTTT
-	-	TRBV4-1	TRBJ2-5	CASSRPTRSETQYF	TGCGCCAGCAGCCGGCCCACGCGATCGGAGACCCAGTACTTC
TRBD1	-	TRBV18	TRBJ2-4	CASSRQGSEAKNIQYF	TGTGCCAGCTCACGACAGGGGAGCGAGGCCAAAAACATTCAGTACTTC